Below, 6 T cell receptor beta chains from the same sample are listed, as sequenced in a study of regulatory T cells in long-lasting Graves disease (dated by TCRdb to the early 2020s). The intended sense of this specimen's time point label: newly diagnosed GD, antithyroid drugs for less than 3 months. For both TCR sequencing and RNA sequencing, RNA was extracted from PBMCs in TRIzol. Library preparation used multiplex PCR. TCRdb names Illumina HiSeq 4000 as the instrument used. TCR beta libraries were built with iRepertoire HTBI primers and Arm-PCR amplification of CDR3 regions. Starting from the raw public reads, TCRdb applied fastp trimming at Q25, assembled clones with MiXCR and retained in-frame beta chains. Rows are unified per CDR3 protein, each entry keeping the most common DNA and genes. The sample table lists 680,000 or so distinct CDR3 sequences, roughly 15% of them with a count of one. The ten top clones hold about 17% of the sample.

This sample was also put to use in a study of T cells in Graves' hyperthyroidism and ophthalmopathy.

This specimen was peripheral blood mononuclear cells (PBMCs), taken at new diagnosis, from a patient treated with antithyroid drugs. The receptor set was obtained from a young woman with Graves disease. Donor details come from another sample of the same person, matched by shared clones.

This clonotype was recorded many times. V and J are TRBV27 and TRBJ1-6; D not certain. This CDR3 comprises 15 residues. V was shortened by 3 bases and J by 5 bases, with 11 bases between the two germline ends. CDR1 MNHEY and CDR2 SMNVEV come from the germline V gene (reference sequence). In DNA, the CDR3 is TGTGCCAGCAGTTTCCCCTGCACCCATAATTCACCCCTCCACTTT. It specifies CASSFPCTHNSPLHF.

Remarks on this clonotype: A read error may be the cause here, since a much bigger clone is one base away. This chain links TRBV6-1 with TRBJ1-2, with a weak D call TRBD1 (5 bases). Germline V gives CDR1 MNHNS, CDR2 SASEGT. V lost 6 bases and J 4 bases, leaving 12 bases between the germline ends. This CDR3 spans 13 amino acids. CDR3 nucleotides: TGTGCCAGCAGGGACGGGGCAGGCTATGGCTACACCTTC. Translated: CASRDGAGYGYTF.

In its sample, this clonotype was seen many times. V gene TRBV7-9 combines with J gene TRBJ1-2; TRBD1 might be the D (5 bases). The CDR3 totals 13 residues. The germline CDR1 and CDR2 sequences are SEHNR and FQNEAQ (reference sequence). The V end was cut by 5 bases, the J end by 6 bases, with 13 bases between. In nucleotides, the CDR3 is TGTGCCAGCAGCCGCTTGGGGCCCGATGGCTACACCTTC. Protein: CASSRLGPDGYTF.

This chain links TRBV28 with TRBJ2-2; D is perhaps TRBD1 or TRBD2 (5 bases each). Trimming took off 7 bases at V and 7 bases at J, with 16 bases between the two ends. The germline CDR1 and CDR2 sequences are MDHEN and SYDVKM. The CDR3 covers 14 residues. The CDR3: CASNLEGLLGELFF. The CDR3 nucleotides are TGTGCCAGCAACTTAGAGGGGCTTCTCGGGGAGCTGTTTTTT.

This clonotype was detected only a few times. The V gene is TRBV6-5, the J gene TRBJ2-2; D is uncertain. V was cut by 4 bases and J by 2 bases, with 14 bases left in between. Germline V lookup: CDR1 MNHEY, CDR2 SVGAGI. The CDR3 is 16 residues long. The DNA for the CDR3 is TGTGCCAGCAGTTCCTGGGCAGACTTAAACACCGGGGAGCTGTTTTTT. Translating it yields CASSSWADLNTGELFF.

This clonotype was recorded a few times. The chain combines TRBV24-1 with TRBJ1-1; no reliable D call. The V end was cut by 6 bases, the J end by 2 bases, with 6 bases between. This CDR3 spans 12 amino acids. CDR1 KGHDR and CDR2 SFDVKD come from the germline V gene. The CDR3 nucleotides are TGTGCCACCAGTAATCCCAACACTGAAGCTTTCTTT. It is translated as CATSNPNTEAFF.